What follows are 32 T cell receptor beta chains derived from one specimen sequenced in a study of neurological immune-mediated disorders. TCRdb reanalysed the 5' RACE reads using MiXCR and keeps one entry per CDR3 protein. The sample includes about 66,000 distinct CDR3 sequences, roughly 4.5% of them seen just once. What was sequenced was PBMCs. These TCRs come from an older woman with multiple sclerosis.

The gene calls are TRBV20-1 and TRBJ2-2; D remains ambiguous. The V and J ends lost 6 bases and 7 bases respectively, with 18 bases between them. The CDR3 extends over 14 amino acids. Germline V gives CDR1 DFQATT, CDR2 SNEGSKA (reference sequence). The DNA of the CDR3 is TGCAGTGCGTCTTCCCCCTCACAAGTCGGGGAGCTGTTTTTT. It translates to CSASSPSQVGELFF.

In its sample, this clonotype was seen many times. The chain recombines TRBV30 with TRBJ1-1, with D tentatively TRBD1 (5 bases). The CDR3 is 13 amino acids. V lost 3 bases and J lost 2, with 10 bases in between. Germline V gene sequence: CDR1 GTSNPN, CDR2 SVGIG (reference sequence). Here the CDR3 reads CAWSGGGNTEAFF. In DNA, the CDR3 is TGTGCCTGGAGCGGGGGTGGTAACACTGAAGCTTTCTTT. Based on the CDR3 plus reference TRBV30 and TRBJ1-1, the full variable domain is SQTIHQWPATLVQPVGSPLSLECTVEGTSNPNLYWYRQAAGRGLQLLFYSVGIGQISSEVPQNLSASRPQDRQFILSSKKLLLSDSGFYLCAWSGGGNTEAFFGQGTRLTVV.

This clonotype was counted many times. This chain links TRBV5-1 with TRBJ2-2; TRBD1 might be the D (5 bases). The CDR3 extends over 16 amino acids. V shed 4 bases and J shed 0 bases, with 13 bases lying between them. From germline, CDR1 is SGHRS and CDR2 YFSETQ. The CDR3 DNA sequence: TGCGCCAGCAGCATGGCCGGACATTCGAACACCGGGGAGCTGTTTTTT. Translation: CASSMAGHSNTGELFF.

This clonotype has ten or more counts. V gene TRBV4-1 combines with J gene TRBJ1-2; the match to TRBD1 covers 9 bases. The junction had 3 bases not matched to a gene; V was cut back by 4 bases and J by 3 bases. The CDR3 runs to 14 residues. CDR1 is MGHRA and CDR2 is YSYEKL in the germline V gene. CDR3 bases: TGCGCCAGCAGCCTCCGGGACAGGGACTATGGCTACACCTTC. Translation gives CASSLRDRDYGYTF.

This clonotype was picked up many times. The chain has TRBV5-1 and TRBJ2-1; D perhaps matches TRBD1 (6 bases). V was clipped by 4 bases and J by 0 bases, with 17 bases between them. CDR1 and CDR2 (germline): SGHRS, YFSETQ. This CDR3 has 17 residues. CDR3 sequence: CASSRNGQPLSYNEQFF. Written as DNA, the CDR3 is TGCGCCAGCAGCAGGAACGGACAGCCTCTCTCCTACAATGAGCAGTTCTTC.

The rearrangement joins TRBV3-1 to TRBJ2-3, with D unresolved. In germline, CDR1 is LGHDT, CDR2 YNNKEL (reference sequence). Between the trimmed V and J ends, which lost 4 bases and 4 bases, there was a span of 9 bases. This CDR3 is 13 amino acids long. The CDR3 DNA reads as TGTGCCAGCAGCCTGCAGCCCCCAGATACGCAGTATTTT. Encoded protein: CASSLQPPDTQYF.

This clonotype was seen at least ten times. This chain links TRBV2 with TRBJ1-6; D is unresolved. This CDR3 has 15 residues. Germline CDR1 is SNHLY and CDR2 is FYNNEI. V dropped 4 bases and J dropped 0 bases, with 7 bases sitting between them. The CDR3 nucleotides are TGTGCCAGCAGTGTTACCTACTCCTATAATTCACCCCTCCACTTT. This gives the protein CASSVTYSYNSPLHF.

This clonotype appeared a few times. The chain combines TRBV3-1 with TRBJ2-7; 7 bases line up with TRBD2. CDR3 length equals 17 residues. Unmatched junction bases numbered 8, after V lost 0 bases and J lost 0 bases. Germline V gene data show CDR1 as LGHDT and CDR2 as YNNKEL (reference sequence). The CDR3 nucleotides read TGTGCCAGCAGCCAAGATACCCTAGCGGCTGCCTCCTACGAGCAGTACTTC. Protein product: CASSQDTLAAASYEQYF.

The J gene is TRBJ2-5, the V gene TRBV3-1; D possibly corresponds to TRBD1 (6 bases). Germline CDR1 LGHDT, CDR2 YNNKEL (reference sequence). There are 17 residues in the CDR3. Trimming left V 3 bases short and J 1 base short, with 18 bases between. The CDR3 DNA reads TGTGCCAGCAGCCATAAACAGGGAAAACTGTTCCAAGAGACCCAGTACTTC. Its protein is CASSHKQGKLFQETQYF.

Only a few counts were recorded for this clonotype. The CDR3: CSARVVAGGSNEQFF. The CDR3 DNA is TGCAGTGCTAGAGTTGTAGCGGGGGGGAGCAATGAGCAGTTCTTC. This chain connects TRBV20-1 to TRBJ2-1; 11 bases are shared with TRBD2. Germline lookup yields CDR1 DFQATT and CDR2 SNEGSKA (reference sequence). This CDR3 spans 15 amino acids. After removal of 1 base from V and 6 bases from J, the junction contained 5 bases not matched to a gene.

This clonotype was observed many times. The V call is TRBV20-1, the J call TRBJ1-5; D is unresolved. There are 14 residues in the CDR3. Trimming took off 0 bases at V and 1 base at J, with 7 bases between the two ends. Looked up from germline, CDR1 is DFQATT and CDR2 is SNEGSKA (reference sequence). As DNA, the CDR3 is TGCAGTGCTAGAGATCCCGGGAGCAATCAGCCCCAGCATTTT. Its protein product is CSARDPGSNQPQHF.

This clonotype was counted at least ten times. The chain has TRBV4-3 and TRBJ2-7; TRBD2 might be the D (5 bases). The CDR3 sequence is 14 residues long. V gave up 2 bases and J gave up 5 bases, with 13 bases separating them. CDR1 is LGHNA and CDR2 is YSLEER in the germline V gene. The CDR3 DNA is TGCGCCAGCAGCCAAAGGACTTTGATGGACGAGCAGTACTTC. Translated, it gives CASSQRTLMDEQYF.

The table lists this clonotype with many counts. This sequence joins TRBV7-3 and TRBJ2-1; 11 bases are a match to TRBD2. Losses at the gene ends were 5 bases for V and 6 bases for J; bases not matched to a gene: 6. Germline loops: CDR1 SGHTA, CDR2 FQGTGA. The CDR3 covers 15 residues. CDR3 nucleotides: TGTGCCAGCAGCCCCTCTAGCGGGAGGTTCAATGAGCAGTTCTTC. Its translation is CASSPSSGRFNEQFF.

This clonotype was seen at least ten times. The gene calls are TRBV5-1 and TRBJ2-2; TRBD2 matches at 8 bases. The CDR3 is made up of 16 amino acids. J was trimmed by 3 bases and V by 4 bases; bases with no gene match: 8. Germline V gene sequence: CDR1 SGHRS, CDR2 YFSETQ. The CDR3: CASSVISGTYTGELFF. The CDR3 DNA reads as TGCGCCAGCAGCGTGATTAGCGGGACCTACACCGGGGAGCTGTTTTTT.

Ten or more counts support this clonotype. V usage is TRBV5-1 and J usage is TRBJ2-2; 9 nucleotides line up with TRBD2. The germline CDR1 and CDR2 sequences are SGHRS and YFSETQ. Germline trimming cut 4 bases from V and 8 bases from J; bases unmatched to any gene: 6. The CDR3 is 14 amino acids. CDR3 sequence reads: CASSGGTSPGELFF. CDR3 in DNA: TGCGCCAGCAGCGGCGGGACTAGCCCTGGGGAGCTGTTTTTT.

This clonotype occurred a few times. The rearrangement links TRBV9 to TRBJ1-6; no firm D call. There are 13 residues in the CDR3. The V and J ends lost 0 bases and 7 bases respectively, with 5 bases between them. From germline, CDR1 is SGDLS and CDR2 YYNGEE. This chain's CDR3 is CASSVEVNSPLHF. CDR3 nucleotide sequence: TGTGCCAGCAGCGTAGAAGTGAATTCACCCCTCCACTTT.

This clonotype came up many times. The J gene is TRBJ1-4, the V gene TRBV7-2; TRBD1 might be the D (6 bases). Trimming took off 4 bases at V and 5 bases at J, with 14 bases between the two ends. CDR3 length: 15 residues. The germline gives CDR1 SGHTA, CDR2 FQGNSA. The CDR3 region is CASSSRTVVNEKLFF. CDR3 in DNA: TGTGCCAGCAGCTCCCGGACAGTAGTGAATGAAAAACTGTTTTTT. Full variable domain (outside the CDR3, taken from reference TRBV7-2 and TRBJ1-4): GAGVSQSPSNKVTEKGKDVELRCDPISGHTALYWYRQSLGQGLEFLIYFQGNSAPDKSGLPSDRFSAERTGGSVSTLTIQRTQQEDSAVYLCASSSRTVVNEKLFFGSGTQLSVL.

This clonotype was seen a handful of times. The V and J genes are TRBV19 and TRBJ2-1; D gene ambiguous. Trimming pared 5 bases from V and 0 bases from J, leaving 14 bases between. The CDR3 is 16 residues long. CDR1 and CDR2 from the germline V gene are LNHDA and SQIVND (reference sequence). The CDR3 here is CASSVSNPFSYNEQFF. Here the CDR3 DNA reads TGTGCCAGTAGTGTGTCTAATCCATTCTCCTACAATGAGCAGTTCTTC. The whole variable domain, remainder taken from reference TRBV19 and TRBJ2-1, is DGGITQSPKYLFRKEGQNVTLSCEQNLNHDAMYWYRQDPGQGLRLIYYSQIVNDFQKGDIAEGYSVSREKKESFPLTVTSAQKNPTAFYLCASSVSNPFSYNEQFFGPGTRLTVL.

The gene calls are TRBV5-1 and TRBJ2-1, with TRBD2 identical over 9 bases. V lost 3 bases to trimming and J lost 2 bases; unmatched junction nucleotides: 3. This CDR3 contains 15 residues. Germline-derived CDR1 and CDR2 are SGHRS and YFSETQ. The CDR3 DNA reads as TGCGCCAGCAGCTATAGCGGGGGTGCCTACAATGAGCAGTTCTTC. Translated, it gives CASSYSGGAYNEQFF.

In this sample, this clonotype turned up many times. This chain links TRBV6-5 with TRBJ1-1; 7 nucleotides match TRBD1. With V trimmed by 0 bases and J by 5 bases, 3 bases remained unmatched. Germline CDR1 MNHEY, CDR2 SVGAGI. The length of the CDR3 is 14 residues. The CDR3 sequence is CASSYSTGRTEAFF. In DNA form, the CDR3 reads TGTGCCAGCAGTTACTCGACAGGGAGGACTGAAGCTTTCTTT.

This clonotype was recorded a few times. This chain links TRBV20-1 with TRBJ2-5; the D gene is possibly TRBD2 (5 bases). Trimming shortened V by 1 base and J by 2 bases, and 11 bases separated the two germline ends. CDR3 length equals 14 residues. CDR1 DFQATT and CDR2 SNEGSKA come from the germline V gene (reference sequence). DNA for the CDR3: TGCAGTGCTAGAGGACTATCGAGACAAGAGACCCAGTACTTC. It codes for CSARGLSRQETQYF.

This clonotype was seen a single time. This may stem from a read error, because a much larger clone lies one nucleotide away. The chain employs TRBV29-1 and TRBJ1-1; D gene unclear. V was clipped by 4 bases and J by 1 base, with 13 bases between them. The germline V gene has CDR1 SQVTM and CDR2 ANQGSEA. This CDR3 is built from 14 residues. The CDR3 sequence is CSVVRRTENTEAFF. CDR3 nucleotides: TGCAGCGTTGTTAGGAGGACGGAGAACACTGAAGCTTTCTTT.

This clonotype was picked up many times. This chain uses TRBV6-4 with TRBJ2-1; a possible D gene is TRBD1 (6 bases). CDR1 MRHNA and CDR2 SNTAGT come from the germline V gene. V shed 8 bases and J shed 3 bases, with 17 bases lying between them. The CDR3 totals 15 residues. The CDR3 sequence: CASLMGQPYYNEQFF. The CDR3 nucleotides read TGTGCCAGCTTAATGGGACAACCGTACTACAATGAGCAGTTCTTC.

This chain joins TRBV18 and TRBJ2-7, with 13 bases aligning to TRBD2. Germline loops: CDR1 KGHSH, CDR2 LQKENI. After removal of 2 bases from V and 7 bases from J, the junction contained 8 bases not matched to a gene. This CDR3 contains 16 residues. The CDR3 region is CASSPEGLAGLVEQYF. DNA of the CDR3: TGTGCCAGCTCACCAGAGGGACTAGCGGGGCTCGTGGAGCAGTACTTC.

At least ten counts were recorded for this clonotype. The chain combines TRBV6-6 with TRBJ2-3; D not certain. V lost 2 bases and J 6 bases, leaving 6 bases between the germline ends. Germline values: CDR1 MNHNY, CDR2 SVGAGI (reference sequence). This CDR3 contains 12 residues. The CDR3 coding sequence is TGTGCCAGCAGTTACCGTGGGGATACGCAGTATTTT. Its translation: CASSYRGDTQYF.

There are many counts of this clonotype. CDR3 amino acids: CASINQPQHF. The CDR3, as DNA: TGTGCCAGCATAAATCAGCCCCAGCATTTT. J is TRBJ1-5 and V is TRBV3-1; D ambiguous. Trimming shortened V by 7 bases and J by 4 bases, and 2 bases separated the two germline ends. The CDR3 runs to 10 residues. The germline CDR1 and CDR2 sequences are LGHDT and YNNKEL (reference sequence).

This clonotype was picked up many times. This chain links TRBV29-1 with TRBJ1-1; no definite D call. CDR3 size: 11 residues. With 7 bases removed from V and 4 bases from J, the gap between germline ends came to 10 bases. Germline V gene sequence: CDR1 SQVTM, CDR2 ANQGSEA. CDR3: CSAPMGTEAFF. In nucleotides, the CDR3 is TGCAGCGCTCCTATGGGCACTGAAGCTTTCTTT.

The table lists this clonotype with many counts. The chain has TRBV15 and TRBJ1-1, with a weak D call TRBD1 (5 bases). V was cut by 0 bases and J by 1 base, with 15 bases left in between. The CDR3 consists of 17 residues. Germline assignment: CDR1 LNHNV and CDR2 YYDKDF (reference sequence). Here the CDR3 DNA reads TGTGCCACCAGCAGAGATCGATCAGACAGTCCGAACACTGAAGCTTTCTTT. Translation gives CATSRDRSDSPNTEAFF.

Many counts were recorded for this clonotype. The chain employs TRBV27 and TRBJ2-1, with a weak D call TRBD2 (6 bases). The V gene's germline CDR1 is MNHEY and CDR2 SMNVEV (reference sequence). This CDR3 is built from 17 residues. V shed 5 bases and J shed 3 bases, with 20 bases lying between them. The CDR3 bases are TGTGCCAGCAGTCGACCCCATGGAGGGAGTTTCTACAATGAGCAGTTCTTC. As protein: CASSRPHGGSFYNEQFF.

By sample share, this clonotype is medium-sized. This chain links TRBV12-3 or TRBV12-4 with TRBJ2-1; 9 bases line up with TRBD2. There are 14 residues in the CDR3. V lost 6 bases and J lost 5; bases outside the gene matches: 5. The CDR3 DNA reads TGTGCCAGCAGCAATGCGGGGGGGGACAATGAGCAGTTCTTC. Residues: CASSNAGGDNEQFF.

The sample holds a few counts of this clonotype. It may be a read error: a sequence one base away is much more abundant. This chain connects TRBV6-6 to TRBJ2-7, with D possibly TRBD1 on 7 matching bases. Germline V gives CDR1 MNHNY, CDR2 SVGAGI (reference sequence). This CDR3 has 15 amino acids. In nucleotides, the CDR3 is TGTGCCAGCAGTTACAAATCAGGGGGGTTGGGCGAGAAGTACTTC. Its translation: CASSYKSGGLGEKYF.

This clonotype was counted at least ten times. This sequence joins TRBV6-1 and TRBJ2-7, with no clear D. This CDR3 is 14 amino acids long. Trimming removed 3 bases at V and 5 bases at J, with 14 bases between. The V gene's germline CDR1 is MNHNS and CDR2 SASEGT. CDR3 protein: CASSEDPRSDEQYF. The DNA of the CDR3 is TGTGCCAGCAGTGAGGACCCGAGAAGCGACGAGCAGTACTTC.